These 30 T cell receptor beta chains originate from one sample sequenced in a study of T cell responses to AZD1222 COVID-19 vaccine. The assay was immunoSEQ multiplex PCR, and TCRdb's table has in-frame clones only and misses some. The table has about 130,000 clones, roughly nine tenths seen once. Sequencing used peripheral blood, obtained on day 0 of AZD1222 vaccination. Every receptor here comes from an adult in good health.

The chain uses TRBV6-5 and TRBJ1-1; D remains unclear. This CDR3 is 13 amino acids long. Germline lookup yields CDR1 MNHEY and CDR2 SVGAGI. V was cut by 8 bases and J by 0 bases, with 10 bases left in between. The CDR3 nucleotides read TGTGCCAGCTGGGAGGGCATGAACACTGAAGCTTTCTTT. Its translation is CASWEGMNTEAFF.

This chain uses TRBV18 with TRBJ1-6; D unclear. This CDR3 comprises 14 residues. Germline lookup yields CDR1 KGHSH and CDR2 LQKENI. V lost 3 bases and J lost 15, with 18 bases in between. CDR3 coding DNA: TGTGCCAGCTCACCGAGAACTCCCGGCCTGAACCTCCACTTT. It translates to CASSPRTPGLNLHF.

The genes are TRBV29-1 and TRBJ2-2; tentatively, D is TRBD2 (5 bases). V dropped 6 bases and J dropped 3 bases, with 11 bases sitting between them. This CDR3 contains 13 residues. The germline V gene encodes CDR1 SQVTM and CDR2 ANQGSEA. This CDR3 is CSVNTADTGELFF. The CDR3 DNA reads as TGCAGCGTGAATACAGCGGACACCGGGGAGCTGTTTTTT.

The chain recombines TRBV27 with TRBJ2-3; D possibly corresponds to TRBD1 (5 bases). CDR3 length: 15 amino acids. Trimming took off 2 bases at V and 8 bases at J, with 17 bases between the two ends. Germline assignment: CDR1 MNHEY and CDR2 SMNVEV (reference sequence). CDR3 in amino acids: CASSLLGVVVGTQYF. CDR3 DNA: TGTGCCAGCAGTTTACTAGGGGTAGTGGTTGGTACGCAGTATTTT.

In nucleotides, the CDR3 is TGTGCCAGCAGTAGTGTTGACAGGGTAGAATTCTACGAGCAGTACTTC. Translating gives CASSSVDRVEFYEQYF. This sequence joins TRBV28 and TRBJ2-7; 7 nucleotides agree with TRBD1. The CDR3 extends over 16 amino acids. Per the germline V gene, CDR1 is MDHEN and CDR2 is SYDVKM. Trimming removed 5 bases from V and 3 bases from J; junction bases left unmatched: 13.

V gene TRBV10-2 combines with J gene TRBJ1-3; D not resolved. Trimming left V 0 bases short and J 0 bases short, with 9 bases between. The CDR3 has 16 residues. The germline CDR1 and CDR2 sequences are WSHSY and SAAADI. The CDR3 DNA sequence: TGCGCCAGCAGTGAGTCGGGAACGTACTCTGGAAACACCATATATTTT. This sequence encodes CASSESGTYSGNTIYF.

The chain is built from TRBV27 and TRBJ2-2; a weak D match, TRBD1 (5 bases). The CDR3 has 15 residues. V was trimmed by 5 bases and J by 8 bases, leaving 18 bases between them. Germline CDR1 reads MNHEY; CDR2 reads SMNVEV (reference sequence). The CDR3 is CASSLTVPSKGELFF. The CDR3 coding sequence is TGTGCCAGCAGTCTGACAGTCCCAAGCAAGGGGGAGCTGTTTTTT.

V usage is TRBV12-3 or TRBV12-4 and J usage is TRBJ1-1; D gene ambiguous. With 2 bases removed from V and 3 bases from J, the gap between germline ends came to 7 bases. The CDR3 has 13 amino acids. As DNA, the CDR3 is TGTGCCAGCAGTTTAAGGGAATACACTGAAGCTTTCTTT. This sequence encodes CASSLREYTEAFF.

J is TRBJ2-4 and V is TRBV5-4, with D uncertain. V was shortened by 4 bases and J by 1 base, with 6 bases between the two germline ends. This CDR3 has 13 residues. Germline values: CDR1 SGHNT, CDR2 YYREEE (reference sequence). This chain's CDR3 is CASSPAAKNIQYF. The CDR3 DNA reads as TGTGCCAGCAGCCCGGCGGCCAAAAACATTCAGTACTTC.

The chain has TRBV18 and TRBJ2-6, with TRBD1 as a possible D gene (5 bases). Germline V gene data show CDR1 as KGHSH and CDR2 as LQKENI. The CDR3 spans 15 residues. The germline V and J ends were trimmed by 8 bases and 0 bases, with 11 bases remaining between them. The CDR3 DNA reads TGTGCCAGCGGGGCAGCCCACTCTGGGGCCAACGTCCTGACTTTC. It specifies CASGAAHSGANVLTF.

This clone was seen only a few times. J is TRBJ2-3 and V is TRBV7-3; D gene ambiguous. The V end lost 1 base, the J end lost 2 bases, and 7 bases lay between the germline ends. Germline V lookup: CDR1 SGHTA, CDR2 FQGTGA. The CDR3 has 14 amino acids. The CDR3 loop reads CASSLRANTDTQYF. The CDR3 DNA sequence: TGTGCCAGCAGCTTAAGAGCGAACACAGATACGCAGTATTTT.

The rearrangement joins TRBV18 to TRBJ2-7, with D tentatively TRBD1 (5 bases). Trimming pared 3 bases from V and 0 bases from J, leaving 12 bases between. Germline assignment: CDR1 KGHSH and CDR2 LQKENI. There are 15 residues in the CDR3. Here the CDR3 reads CASSPLTTASYEQYF. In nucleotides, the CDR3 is TGTGCCAGCTCACCCCTGACGACAGCCTCCTACGAGCAGTACTTC.

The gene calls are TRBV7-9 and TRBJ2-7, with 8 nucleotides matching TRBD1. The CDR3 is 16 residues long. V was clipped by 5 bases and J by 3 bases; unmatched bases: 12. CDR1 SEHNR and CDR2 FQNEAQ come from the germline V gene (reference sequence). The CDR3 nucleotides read TGTGCCAGCAGCCCCGGACAGGGAACTCTACTCTACGAGCAGTACTTC. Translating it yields CASSPGQGTLLYEQYF.

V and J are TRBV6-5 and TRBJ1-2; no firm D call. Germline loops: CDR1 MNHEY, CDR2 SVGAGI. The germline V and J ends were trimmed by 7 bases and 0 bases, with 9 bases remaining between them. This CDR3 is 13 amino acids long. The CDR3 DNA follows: TGTGCCAGCACCCCAACATCTAACTATGGCTACACCTTC. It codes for CASTPTSNYGYTF.

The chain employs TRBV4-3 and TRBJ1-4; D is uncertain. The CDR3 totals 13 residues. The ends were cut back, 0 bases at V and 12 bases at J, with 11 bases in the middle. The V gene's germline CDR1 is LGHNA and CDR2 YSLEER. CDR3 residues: CASSQDLFGQLFF. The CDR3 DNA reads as TGCGCCAGCAGCCAAGATCTATTCGGCCAACTGTTTTTT.

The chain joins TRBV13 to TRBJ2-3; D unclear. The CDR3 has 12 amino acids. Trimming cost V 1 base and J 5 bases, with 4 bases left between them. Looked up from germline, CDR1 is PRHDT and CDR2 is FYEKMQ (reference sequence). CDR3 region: CASSLDRDTQYF. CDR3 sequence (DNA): TGTGCCAGCAGCTTAGATAGAGATACGCAGTATTTT.

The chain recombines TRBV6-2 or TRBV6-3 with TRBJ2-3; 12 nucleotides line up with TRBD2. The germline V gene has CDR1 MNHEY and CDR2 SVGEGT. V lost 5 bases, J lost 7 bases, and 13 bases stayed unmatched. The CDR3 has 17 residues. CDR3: CASSPRGLAGPRHTQYF. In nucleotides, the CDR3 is TGTGCCAGCAGTCCCCGTGGACTAGCGGGACCGCGCCATACGCAGTATTTT.

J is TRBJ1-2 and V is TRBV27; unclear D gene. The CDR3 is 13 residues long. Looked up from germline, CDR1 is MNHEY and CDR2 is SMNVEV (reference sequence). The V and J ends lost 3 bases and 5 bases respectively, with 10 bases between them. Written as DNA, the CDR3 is TGTGCCAGCAGTTTCTCCTCGTTGTATGGCTACACCTTC. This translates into CASSFSSLYGYTF.

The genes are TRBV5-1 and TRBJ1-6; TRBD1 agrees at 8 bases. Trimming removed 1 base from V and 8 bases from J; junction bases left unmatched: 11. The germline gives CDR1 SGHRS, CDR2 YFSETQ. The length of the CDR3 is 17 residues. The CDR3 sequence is CASSLTATGGTHSPLHF. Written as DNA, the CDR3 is TGCGCCAGCAGCTTGACCGCTACAGGGGGGACTCATTCACCCCTCCACTTT.

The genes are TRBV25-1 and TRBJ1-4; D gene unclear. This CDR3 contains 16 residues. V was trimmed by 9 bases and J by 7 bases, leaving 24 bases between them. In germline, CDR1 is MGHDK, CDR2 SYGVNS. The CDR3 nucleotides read TGTGCCAGGAGTTTTGTGGGCATAGCACGTTTTGAAAAACTGTTTTTT. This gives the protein CARSFVGIARFEKLFF. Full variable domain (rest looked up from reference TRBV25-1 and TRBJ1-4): EADIYQTPRYLVIGTGKKITLECSQTMGHDKMYWYQQDPGMELHLIHYSYGVNSTEKGDLSSESTVSRIRTEHFPLTLESARPSHTSQYLCARSFVGIARFEKLFFGSGTQLSVL.

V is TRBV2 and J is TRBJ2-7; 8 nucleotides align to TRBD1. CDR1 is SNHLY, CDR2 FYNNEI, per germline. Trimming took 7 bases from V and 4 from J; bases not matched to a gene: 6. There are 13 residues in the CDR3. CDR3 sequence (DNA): TGTGCCAGCAAGACAGGGGTCCCATACGAGCAGTACTTC. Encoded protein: CASKTGVPYEQYF.

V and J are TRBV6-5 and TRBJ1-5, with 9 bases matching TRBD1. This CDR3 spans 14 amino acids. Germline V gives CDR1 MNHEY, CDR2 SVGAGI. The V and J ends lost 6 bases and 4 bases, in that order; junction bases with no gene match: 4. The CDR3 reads CASSLTGGNQPQHF. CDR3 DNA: TGTGCCAGCAGCCTGACAGGGGGTAATCAGCCCCAGCATTTT.

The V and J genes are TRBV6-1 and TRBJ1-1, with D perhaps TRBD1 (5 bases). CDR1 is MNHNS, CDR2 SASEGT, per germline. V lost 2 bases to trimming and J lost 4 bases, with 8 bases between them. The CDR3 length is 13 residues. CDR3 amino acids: CASSELGGTEAFF. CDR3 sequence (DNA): TGTGCCAGCAGTGAACTTGGGGGCACTGAAGCTTTCTTT.

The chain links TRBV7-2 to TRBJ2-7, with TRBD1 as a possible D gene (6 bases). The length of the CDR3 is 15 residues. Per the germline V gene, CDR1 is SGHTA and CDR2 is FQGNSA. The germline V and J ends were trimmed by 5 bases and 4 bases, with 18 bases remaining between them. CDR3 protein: CASSEAGTYSYEQYF. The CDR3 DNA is TGTGCCAGCAGCGAGGCCGGGACATATTCTTACGAGCAGTACTTC.

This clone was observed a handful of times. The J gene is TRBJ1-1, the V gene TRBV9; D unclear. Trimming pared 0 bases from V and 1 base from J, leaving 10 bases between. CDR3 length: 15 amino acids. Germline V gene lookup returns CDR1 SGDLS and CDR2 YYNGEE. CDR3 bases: TGTGCCAGCAGCGTAGGAACACTGGGGAACACTGAAGCTTTCTTT. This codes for CASSVGTLGNTEAFF.

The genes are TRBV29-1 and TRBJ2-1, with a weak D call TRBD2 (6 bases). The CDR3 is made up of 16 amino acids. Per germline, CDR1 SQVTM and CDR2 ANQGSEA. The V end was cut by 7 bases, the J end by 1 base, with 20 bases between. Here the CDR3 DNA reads TGCAGCGCGGCGGGGATTGAGGGACGATCCTACAATGAGCAGTTCTTC. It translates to CSAAGIEGRSYNEQFF.

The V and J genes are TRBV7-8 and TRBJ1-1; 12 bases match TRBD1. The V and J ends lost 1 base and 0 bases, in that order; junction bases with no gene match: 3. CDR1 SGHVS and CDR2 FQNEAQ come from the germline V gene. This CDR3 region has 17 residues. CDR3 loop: CASSLEGQGAMNTEAFF. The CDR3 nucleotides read TGTGCCAGCAGCTTAGAGGGACAGGGGGCAATGAACACTGAAGCTTTCTTT.

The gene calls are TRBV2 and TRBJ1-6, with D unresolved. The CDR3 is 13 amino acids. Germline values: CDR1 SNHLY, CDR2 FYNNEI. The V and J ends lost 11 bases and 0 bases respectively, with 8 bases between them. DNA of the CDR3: TGTGCCGGCCGGGACTCCTATAATTCACCCCTCCACTTT. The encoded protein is CAGRDSYNSPLHF. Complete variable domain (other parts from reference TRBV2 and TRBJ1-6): EPEVTQTPSHQVTQMGQEVILRCVPISNHLYFYWYRQILGQKVEFLVSFYNNEISEKSEIFDDQFSVERPDGSNFTLKIRSTKLEDSAMYFCAGRDSYNSPLHFGNGTRLTVT.

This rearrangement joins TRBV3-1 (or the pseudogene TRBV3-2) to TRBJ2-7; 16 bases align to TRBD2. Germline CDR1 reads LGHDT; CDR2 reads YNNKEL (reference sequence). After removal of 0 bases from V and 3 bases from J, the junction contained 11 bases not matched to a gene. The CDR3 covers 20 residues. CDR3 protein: CASSQDLGTSGRAGGYEQYF. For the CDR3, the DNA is TGTGCCAGCAGCCAAGACTTGGGGACTAGCGGGAGGGCTGGGGGCTACGAGCAGTACTTC.

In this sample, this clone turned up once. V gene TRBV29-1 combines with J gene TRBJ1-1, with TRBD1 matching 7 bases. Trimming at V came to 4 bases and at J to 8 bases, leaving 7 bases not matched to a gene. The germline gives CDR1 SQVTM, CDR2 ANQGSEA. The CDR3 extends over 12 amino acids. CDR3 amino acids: CSVGHQGVEAFF. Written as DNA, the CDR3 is TGCAGCGTTGGTCATCAGGGGGTAGAAGCTTTCTTT.